One sample yielded the 17 T cell receptor beta chains listed below, sequenced in a study of graft-versus-host responses after intestinal transplantation. Measured with immunoSEQ multiplex PCR; TCRdb has only the in-frame clones, and not every one. The table has 20,000 to 25,000 clones, approximately 93% seen once; the top ten hold around 0.56%. The material was PBMCs, obtained 156 days after intestinal transplant. The receptor set was obtained from a human patient who received an intestinal transplant, so some T cells may come from the graft donor.

V and J are TRBV7-2 and TRBJ2-2; 10 positions agree with TRBD2. V lost 1 base and J lost 2; bases outside the gene matches: 4. The CDR3 extends over 17 amino acids. The germline V gene has CDR1 SGHTA and CDR2 FQGNSA. Here the CDR3 reads CASSLEVAGGNTGELFF. CDR3 coding DNA: TGTGCCAGCAGCTTAGAAGTAGCGGGGGGTAACACCGGGGAGCTGTTTTTT.

The rearrangement uses TRBV5-1 and TRBJ2-5; possibly TRBD1 or TRBD2 for D (5 bases each). CDR1 SGHRS and CDR2 YFSETQ come from the germline V gene. The length of the CDR3 is 15 residues. The V and J ends lost 0 bases and 2 bases respectively, with 11 bases between them. The CDR3 reads CASSLVRGGQETQYF. The CDR3 DNA is TGCGCCAGCAGCTTGGTTCGGGGCGGGCAAGAGACCCAGTACTTC.

V usage is TRBV7-9 and J usage is TRBJ2-7, with TRBD2 identical over 7 bases. V was clipped by 6 bases and J by 6 bases; unmatched bases: 8. Germline CDR1 and CDR2: SEHNR and FQNEAQ (reference sequence). This CDR3 is 13 amino acids long. The CDR3 reads CASRGLGSSEQYF. The CDR3 DNA reads as TGTGCCAGCAGAGGACTAGGGAGCTCCGAGCAGTACTTC.

The chain links TRBV30 to TRBJ2-7; TRBD2 matches 9 bases. CDR1 is GTSNPN, CDR2 SVGIG, per germline (reference sequence). Trimming took 3 bases from V and 4 from J; bases not matched to a gene: 10. The CDR3 extends over 15 amino acids. CDR3 region: CAWSEGAGGLYEQYF. The CDR3 DNA reads TGTGCCTGGAGCGAAGGGGCGGGGGGGCTATACGAGCAGTACTTC.

The genes are TRBV9 and TRBJ2-7, with D hard to call. The CDR3 is made up of 14 amino acids. CDR1 is SGDLS and CDR2 is YYNGEE in the germline V gene. Deletions cut 0 bases from V and 3 bases from J, with 10 bases between. DNA of the CDR3: TGTGCCAGCAGCGTAGATTTCAATCACTACGAGCAGTACTTC. It encodes CASSVDFNHYEQYF.

This clone occurred once. The chain employs TRBV5-8 and TRBJ2-5; D remains ambiguous. V gave up 2 bases and J gave up 4 bases, with 3 bases separating them. The CDR3 has 11 amino acids. The V gene's germline CDR1 is SGHTS and CDR2 YDEGEE. CDR3 loop: CASSFAETQYF. CDR3 DNA sequence: TGTGCCAGCAGCTTTGCAGAGACCCAGTACTTC.

The chain links TRBV4-2 to TRBJ2-7; 7 nucleotides line up with TRBD2. The length of the CDR3 is 16 residues. The V and J ends lost 0 bases and 0 bases, in that order; junction bases with no gene match: 5. CDR1 is LGHNA, CDR2 YNFKEQ, per germline. The CDR3 loop reads CASSQDPAGSSYEQYF. CDR3 sequence (DNA): TGTGCCAGCAGCCAAGACCCAGCGGGAAGCTCCTACGAGCAGTACTTC.

The V call is TRBV30, the J call TRBJ2-7; D call uncertain. Trimming removed 7 bases from V and 2 bases from J, with 15 bases in between. This CDR3 contains 13 residues. Germline CDR1 and CDR2: GTSNPN and SVGIG (reference sequence). In nucleotides, the CDR3 is TGTGCCTATTGGACGGGTAGAGCCTACGAGCAGTACTTC. Translating gives CAYWTGRAYEQYF.

This clone came up a few times. The V gene is TRBV7-7, the J gene TRBJ2-1, with 9 bases lining up with TRBD2. With 5 bases clipped from V and 8 bases from J, the junction kept 10 bases outside the gene matches. CDR1 SSHAT and CDR2 FNYEAQ come from the germline V gene (reference sequence). The CDR3 covers 15 residues. CDR3 sequence: CASSRGGAGDDEQFF. DNA of the CDR3: TGTGCCAGCAGCCGCGGGGGGGCCGGTGATGATGAGCAGTTCTTC.

The chain uses TRBV28 and TRBJ1-2; D is ambiguous. The germline V gene has CDR1 MDHEN and CDR2 SYDVKM. Between the trimmed V and J ends, which lost 2 bases and 4 bases, there was a span of 11 bases. The length of the CDR3 is 14 residues. CDR3 sequence: CASSLRIATYGYTF. DNA of the CDR3: TGTGCCAGCAGTTTAAGGATCGCAACCTATGGCTACACCTTC.

This rearrangement joins TRBV29-1 to TRBJ2-7; unclear D gene. Trimming removed 4 bases from V and 7 bases from J, with 14 bases in between. Germline V CDR1 and CDR2: SQVTM, ANQGSEA. This CDR3 region has 12 residues. For the CDR3, the DNA is TGCAGCGTTGGCGGAATGGCCGGGGAGCAGTACTTC. Protein: CSVGGMAGEQYF.

The gene calls are TRBV19 and TRBJ2-7; D unclear. CDR1 and CDR2 from the germline V gene are LNHDA and SQIVND (reference sequence). The CDR3 runs to 13 residues. Trimming shortened V by 3 bases and J by 4 bases, and 10 bases separated the two germline ends. DNA for the CDR3: TGTGCCAGTAGTATGGCGAGCAGTTACGAGCAGTACTTC. This encodes CASSMASSYEQYF.

The chain uses TRBV5-1 and TRBJ2-1; no reliable D call. CDR1 is SGHRS, CDR2 YFSETQ, per germline. This CDR3 comprises 14 residues. V was clipped by 5 bases and J by 6 bases, with 15 bases between them. The DNA for the CDR3 is TGCGCCAGCAGGGGCAGGCCTTACTCCAATGAGCAGTTCTTC. It is translated as CASRGRPYSNEQFF.

This clone has a single count. V gene TRBV28 combines with J gene TRBJ1-1; the D is unclear. Per the germline V gene, CDR1 is MDHEN and CDR2 is SYDVKM. The CDR3 has 14 residues. The V end lost 2 bases, the J end lost 4 bases, and 11 bases lay between the germline ends. The chain's CDR3 is CASSLRAVATEAFF. For the CDR3, the DNA is TGTGCCAGCAGTTTAAGAGCCGTTGCCACTGAAGCTTTCTTT.

The CDR3 DNA sequence: TGTGCCAGCAGTTCCGGGACTTCTATTTCGAGGTCGTACTTC. It is translated as CASSSGTSISRSYF. The chain uses TRBV6-1 and TRBJ2-7; maybe TRBD2 (6 bases). CDR1 and CDR2 from the germline V gene are MNHNS and SASEGT. This CDR3 has 14 amino acids. With 5 bases removed from V and 12 bases from J, the gap between germline ends came to 23 bases.

The V and J genes are TRBV9 and TRBJ1-1; D remains ambiguous. CDR3 length: 13 residues. The germline V gene has CDR1 SGDLS and CDR2 YYNGEE. The V end lost 4 bases, the J end lost 5 bases, and 12 bases lay between the germline ends. DNA for the CDR3: TGTGCCAGCAGCCTCGAGTTATTGACTGAAGCTTTCTTT. This encodes CASSLELLTEAFF.

This chain connects TRBV27 to TRBJ2-7, with TRBD2 matching over 8 bases. The CDR3 sequence is 15 residues long. After removal of 7 bases from V and 3 bases from J, the junction contained 11 bases not matched to a gene. Germline V gives CDR1 MNHEY, CDR2 SMNVEV (reference sequence). In nucleotides, the CDR3 is TGTGCCAGCACCGTTCTAGCGGGTGGGATCTACGAGCAGTACTTC. Amino acids: CASTVLAGGIYEQYF.